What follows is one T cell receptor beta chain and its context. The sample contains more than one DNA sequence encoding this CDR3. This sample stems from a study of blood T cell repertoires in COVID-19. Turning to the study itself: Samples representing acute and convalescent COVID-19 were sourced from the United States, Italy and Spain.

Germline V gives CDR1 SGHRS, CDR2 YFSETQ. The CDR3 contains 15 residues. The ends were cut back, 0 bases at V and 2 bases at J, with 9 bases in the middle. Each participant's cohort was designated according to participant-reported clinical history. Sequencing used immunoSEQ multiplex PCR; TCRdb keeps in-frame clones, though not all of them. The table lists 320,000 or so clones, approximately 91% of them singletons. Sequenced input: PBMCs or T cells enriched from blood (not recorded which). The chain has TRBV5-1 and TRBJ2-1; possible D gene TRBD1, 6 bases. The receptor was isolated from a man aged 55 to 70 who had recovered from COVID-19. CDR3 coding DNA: TGCGCCAGCAGCTTGGTACAGGGCCCCTACAATGAGCAGTTCTTC. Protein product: CASSLVQGPYNEQFF.